A single sample gave rise to the 8 T cell receptor beta chains below, sequenced in a study of blood T cell repertoires in COVID-19. Produced via immunoSEQ multiplex PCR; TCRdb's table is partial and in-frame only. The sample yields around 180,000 clones, approximately 90% seen once. Sequencing was carried out using peripheral blood. All receptors come from a woman under 40 with acute or convalescent COVID-19.

V is TRBV7-9 and J is TRBJ2-5, with D possibly being TRBD2 (5 bases). The germline V gene has CDR1 SEHNR and CDR2 FQNEAQ (reference sequence). Trimming pared 5 bases from V and 4 bases from J, leaving 17 bases between. The CDR3 runs 15 residues. Here the CDR3 reads CASSPTREGRETQYF. CDR3 coding DNA: TGTGCCAGCAGCCCGACCCGGGAAGGTCGAGAGACCCAGTACTTC.

V gene TRBV18 combines with J gene TRBJ2-5, with TRBD2 matching over 7 bases. Per germline, CDR1 KGHSH and CDR2 LQKENI. The trim removed 0 bases at V and 5 bases at J, leaving 6 bases unmatched. The CDR3 is 15 amino acids. The CDR3 sequence is CASSPPGRADETQYF. The CDR3 bases are TGTGCCAGCTCACCACCGGGGAGGGCCGATGAGACCCAGTACTTC.

The chain carries TRBV18 and TRBJ1-1; 10 nucleotides agree with TRBD1. The CDR3 has 14 amino acids. The germline gives CDR1 KGHSH, CDR2 LQKENI. V lost 3 bases and J lost 6; bases outside the gene matches: 4. The CDR3 DNA reads TGTGCCAGCTCACCGGACAGGGGGAGCCCTGAAGCTTTCTTT. It yields the protein CASSPDRGSPEAFF.

The V gene is TRBV18, the J gene TRBJ2-3, with 9 bases aligning to TRBD2. CDR3 length: 15 amino acids. Germline-derived CDR1 and CDR2 are KGHSH and LQKENI. The trim removed 5 bases at V and 2 bases at J, leaving 5 bases unmatched. The CDR3 spells CASSVLAGATDTQYF. The CDR3 DNA is TGTGCCAGCTCAGTGTTAGCGGGAGCCACAGATACGCAGTATTTT.

This chain links TRBV7-9 with TRBJ2-1; possible D gene TRBD1, 6 bases. The length of the CDR3 is 15 residues. Trimming left V 0 bases short and J 6 bases short, with 12 bases between. Germline loops: CDR1 SEHNR, CDR2 FQNEAQ (reference sequence). The CDR3 sequence: CASSLAYGQINEQFF. Written as DNA, the CDR3 is TGTGCCAGCAGCTTAGCTTACGGACAGATCAATGAGCAGTTCTTC.

The chain couples TRBV7-2 to TRBJ2-2; 7 nucleotides align to TRBD2. With 2 bases clipped from V and 4 bases from J, the junction kept 10 bases outside the gene matches. Germline V CDR1 and CDR2: SGHTA, FQGNSA. The CDR3 covers 17 residues. The CDR3: CASSLNGGAGITGELFF. The CDR3 DNA follows: TGTGCCAGCAGCTTAAACGGGGGAGCGGGAATCACCGGGGAGCTGTTTTTT.

The CDR3 sequence is CASSIGTAYNEQFF. In DNA form, the CDR3 reads TGTGCCAGTAGTATAGGGACAGCCTACAATGAGCAGTTCTTC. The chain is built from TRBV19 and TRBJ2-1; TRBD1 is a possible D gene (6 bases). V lost 1 base, J lost 2 bases, and 6 bases lay in between. The CDR3 runs 14 residues. Germline lookup yields CDR1 LNHDA and CDR2 SQIVND (reference sequence).

This clone occurred once. CDR3 in amino acids: CASSQDGAGRSYTF. The CDR3 DNA is TGTGCCAGCAGCCAAGATGGGGCAGGGAGGAGCTACACCTTC. The chain uses TRBV4-2 and TRBJ1-2; the D gene is possibly TRBD1 (5 bases). Deletions cut 0 bases from V and 9 bases from J, with 14 bases between. Germline CDR1 is LGHNA and CDR2 is YNFKEQ. This CDR3 comprises 14 residues.